The 6 T cell receptor beta chains presented below share a single source sample, sequenced in a study of OX40 agonist ivuxolimab in advanced cancers. Generated by immunoSEQ multiplex PCR, the TCRdb table keeps only in-frame clones and is missing some. Of tens of thousands of clones in the sample, 70% to 85% were seen once. Material: CD4+ or CD8+ T cells sorted from blood, obtained in a trial of the OX40 agonist ivuxolimab. Every receptor here comes from an adult with an advanced solid tumor such as melanoma, head and neck, liver or kidney cancer.

This clone occurred a few times. The chain recombines TRBV6-5 with TRBJ1-6, with 9 bases aligning to TRBD1. The CDR3 runs to 15 residues. Germline trimming cut 8 bases from V and 8 bases from J; bases unmatched to any gene: 10. Germline CDR1 and CDR2: MNHEY and SVGAGI. CDR3 DNA: TGTGCCAGCCGACCCTCGGGACAGGGACATTCACCCCTCCACTTT. The encoded protein is CASRPSGQGHSPLHF.

This chain connects TRBV5-1 to TRBJ1-1, with D hard to call. The germline gives CDR1 SGHRS, CDR2 YFSETQ. The CDR3 runs 15 residues. The ends were cut back, 4 bases at V and 1 base at J, with 14 bases in the middle. The CDR3 coding sequence is TGCGCCAGCAGCAACCGACGGATTACGAACACTGAAGCTTTCTTT. This gives the protein CASSNRRITNTEAFF.

The sample holds one count of this clone. This rearrangement joins TRBV7-3 to TRBJ2-7; the match to TRBD2 covers 7 bases. Germline loops: CDR1 SGHTA, CDR2 FQGTGA. Trimming at V came to 2 bases and at J to 0 bases, leaving 4 bases not matched to a gene. There are 15 residues in the CDR3. CDR3: CASSLRPGGSYEQYF. CDR3 bases: TGTGCCAGCAGCTTACGCCCGGGAGGCTCCTACGAGCAGTACTTC.

V usage is TRBV30 and J usage is TRBJ2-6; D gene unclear. CDR3 length: 15 amino acids. Trimming cost V 4 bases and J 2 bases, with 12 bases left between them. Germline V gives CDR1 GTSNPN, CDR2 SVGIG (reference sequence). The CDR3 nucleotides read TGTGCCTGGATGGTCCGGGCTACTGGGGCCAACGTCCTGACTTTC. Translated, it gives CAWMVRATGANVLTF.

The chain uses TRBV28 and TRBJ1-1; D is uncertain. This CDR3 comprises 15 residues. The V gene lost 2 bases and the J gene lost 6 bases, with 16 bases spanning the gap. The germline V gene encodes CDR1 MDHEN and CDR2 SYDVKM. Here the CDR3 DNA reads TGTGCCAGCAGTTTAGCCCTCTCGGGAGTGGCTGAAGCTTTCTTT. Translated: CASSLALSGVAEAFF.

This clone was detected only a few times. V usage is TRBV19 and J usage is TRBJ2-3, with 9 bases lining up with TRBD2. This CDR3 region has 17 residues. CDR1 and CDR2 from the germline V gene are LNHDA and SQIVND (reference sequence). With V trimmed by 5 bases and J by 0 bases, 9 bases remained unmatched. The CDR3: CASSRPSGATSTDTQYF. CDR3 bases: TGTGCCAGTAGTCGGCCTAGCGGGGCAACTAGCACAGATACGCAGTATTTT.